This is a list of T cell receptor beta chains from one sample in a study of T cells in localized non-small cell lung cancer. Clones were sequenced by immunoSEQ multiplex PCR, and TCRdb holds only the in-frame ones, with some missing. The sample lists about 53,000 clones; over 80% were seen once. The starting material was peripheral blood mononuclear cells, obtained before any cancer treatment. These receptors were obtained from a man aged 40-75 years with stage III lung adenocarcinoma. CDR3s include the opening cysteine and the closing phenylalanine or tryptophan. D genes are given only for firm matches. Rows may omit the clone size; those that give it use once, few, many or a size class.

TRBJ1-4 . . TRBV9 TGTGCCAGCAGCCCAAACACCGGGACGTATAATGAAAAACTGTTTTTT CASSPNTGTYNEKLFF
TRBJ2-5 . . TRBV19 TGTGCCAGTAGTATAGGGGGAGATAAAGAGACCCAGTACTTC CASSIGGDKETQYF
TRBJ1-2 . . TRBV13 TGTGCCAGCAGCTATATGGTTGGGCAGGCGCTCTATGGCTACACCTTC CASSYMVGQALYGYTF
TRBJ2-3 TRBD2 . TRBV18 TGTGCCAGCTCACCACCGGCTAGCGGGAGTGGGGATACGCAGTATTTT CASSPPASGSGDTQYF
TRBJ2-5 . . TRBV19 TGTGCCAGCCGCCTCACAGGGTTCCAAGAGACCCAGTACTTC CASRLTGFQETQYF
TRBJ1-5 . . TRBV6-6 TGTGCCAGCAGGGACGGACAGCCCCAGCATTTT CASRDGQPQHF
TRBJ1-1 . few TRBV2 TGTGCCAGCAGTATTCGACCCCCCCGGACTGAAGCTTTCTTT CASSIRPPRTEAFF
TRBJ1-1 . . TRBV11-2 TGTGCCAGCAGCTTAGTCGGAGACGACACTGAAGCTTTCTTT CASSLVGDDTEAFF
TRBJ2-2 . few TRBV7-8 TGTGCCAGCAGCCCCGGGGGGCGTTCGAACACCGGGGAGCTGTTTTTT CASSPGGRSNTGELFF
TRBJ2-2 TRBD2 . TRBV10-3 TGTGCCACCAATCTCAGGACTAGCGGGGGGGCCGATGGCGGGGAGCTGTTTTTT CATNLRTSGGADGGELFF
TRBJ2-7 . . TRBV10-2 TGCGCCAGCAGTGATCCTAGTCCCTCCGAGCAGTACTTC CASSDPSPSEQYF